This entry lists 5 T cell receptor beta chains sequenced from one sample in a study of cytomegalovirus exposure and HLA in healthy donors. Both 60 Vbeta primers and 13 Jbeta primers went into the PCR. Sequencing used immunoSEQ multiplex PCR; TCRdb keeps in-frame clones, though not all of them. The sample consists of about 140,000 clones, 61% of them appearing once. The source material was PBMCs. Receptors were obtained from a male donor in good health and CMV-seronegative.

The rearrangement uses TRBV13 and TRBJ2-1; TRBD2 matches at 10 bases. CDR1 PRHDT and CDR2 FYEKMQ come from the germline V gene (reference sequence). Trimming took 1 base from V and 10 from J; bases not matched to a gene: 10. The CDR3 has 16 amino acids. The CDR3 DNA reads TGTGCCAGCAGCTTAGTGTCTAGCGGGGGCCAGGGGGAGCAGTTCTTC. Translated: CASSLVSSGGQGEQFF.

The chain recombines TRBV7-9 with TRBJ1-4; no clear D gene. The CDR3 is 14 amino acids. V lost 1 base to trimming and J lost 10 bases, with 13 bases between them. Germline V gene data show CDR1 as SEHNR and CDR2 as FQNEAQ (reference sequence). CDR3 amino acids: CASSLDGPSRKLFF. The CDR3, as DNA: TGTGCCAGCAGCTTAGATGGGCCGAGCCGAAAACTGTTTTTT. The entire variable domain, with the rest obtained from reference TRBV7-9 and TRBJ1-4, is as follows: DTGVSQNPRHKITKRGQNVTFRCDPISEHNRLYWYRQTLGQGPEFLTYFQNEAQLEKSRLLSDRFSAERPKGSFSTLEIQRTEQGDSAMYLCASSLDGPSRKLFFGSGTQLSVL.

The chain combines TRBV5-4 with TRBJ2-3; D may be TRBD1 (5 bases). Germline V lookup: CDR1 SGHNT, CDR2 YYREEE (reference sequence). The CDR3 is 13 amino acids. Trimming pared 2 bases from V and 6 bases from J, leaving 10 bases between. The CDR3 DNA follows: TGTGCCAGCAGCTTCCAGGGTGGGGATACGCAGTATTTT. It encodes CASSFQGGDTQYF.

The V and J genes are TRBV30 and TRBJ2-7; D may be TRBD1 (6 bases). Trimming pared 2 bases from V and 0 bases from J, leaving 8 bases between. The CDR3 runs 13 residues. Germline V CDR1 and CDR2: GTSNPN, SVGIG (reference sequence). CDR3 in DNA: TGTGCCTGGAGTAGGACAGACTCCTACGAGCAGTACTTC. Translating gives CAWSRTDSYEQYF.

This clone was counted between two and nine times. The genes are TRBV4-3 and TRBJ1-1; D gene uncertain. The V end was cut by 0 bases, the J end by 1 base, with 12 bases between. From germline, CDR1 is LGHNA and CDR2 YSLEER. This CDR3 spans 16 amino acids. The CDR3 DNA reads TGCGCCAGCAGCCAAGATTATGACTCTTCGAACACTGAAGCTTTCTTT. Residues: CASSQDYDSSNTEAFF.